A single sample gave rise to the 8 T cell receptor beta chains below, sequenced in a study of regulatory T cells in long-lasting Graves disease. Time point: newly diagnosed GD, antithyroid drugs for less than 3 months. RNA isolated from PBMCs was used to make the TCR library. The authors built TCR beta libraries using iRepertoire HTBI primers and Arm-PCR of CDR3 regions. One entry per CDR3 protein results from TCRdb running MiXCR on the multiplex PCR reads. The data hold approximately 490,000 distinct CDR3 sequences, with around 15% observed a single time. The sample also formed part of further work on T cells in Graves' hyperthyroidism and ophthalmopathy.

The source was peripheral blood mononuclear cells (PBMCs), collected at new diagnosis, from a patient treated with antithyroid drugs. These receptors came from a man in his forties with Graves disease.

This clonotype occurred many times. The chain uses TRBV5-1 and TRBJ2-7, with D possibly being TRBD2 (6 bases). Trimming took off 6 bases at V and 2 bases at J, with 12 bases between the two ends. Germline assignment: CDR1 SGHRS and CDR2 YFSETQ. This CDR3 has 13 residues. CDR3 DNA: TGCGCCAGCAAGGAGGGCCGTGCCTACGAGCAGTACTTC. As protein: CASKEGRAYEQYF.

This clonotype was found many times. This chain connects TRBV5-1 to TRBJ2-1, with 7 bases lining up with TRBD1. The V and J ends lost 4 bases and 5 bases, in that order; junction bases with no gene match: 9. CDR3 length: 15 amino acids. Looked up from germline, CDR1 is SGHRS and CDR2 is YFSETQ. Here the CDR3 DNA reads TGCGCCAGCAGCCGTGACAGGGCCCCTGACAATGAGCAGTTCTTC. Translation gives CASSRDRAPDNEQFF.

This clonotype was observed a few times. The chain employs TRBV3-1 and TRBJ2-7; the D is unclear. The germline V gene has CDR1 LGHDT and CDR2 YNNKEL (reference sequence). V shed 0 bases and J shed 2 bases, with 14 bases lying between them. CDR3 length: 16 residues. The DNA for the CDR3 is TGTGCCAGCAGCCAAGATCCCAGAGTCCTAACCTACGAGCAGTACTTC. Translated, it gives CASSQDPRVLTYEQYF.

The V and J genes are TRBV20-1 and TRBJ1-6; D not certain. Trimming left V 6 bases short and J 0 bases short, with 15 bases between. This CDR3 is built from 16 residues. Germline lookup yields CDR1 DFQATT and CDR2 SNEGSKA (reference sequence). The CDR3 nucleotides are TGCAGTGCCGAGCCTTACCTGAGCTCCTATAATTCACCCCTCCACTTT. This sequence encodes CSAEPYLSSYNSPLHF.

In its sample, this clonotype was seen a few times. This chain links TRBV28 with TRBJ2-7, with TRBD1 matching 10 bases. Losses at the gene ends were 3 bases for V and 1 base for J; bases not matched to a gene: 6. Germline loops: CDR1 MDHEN, CDR2 SYDVKM. The CDR3 has 16 amino acids. In DNA form, the CDR3 reads TGTGCCAGCAGTTTGGGAGGACAGGGGGTTTCCTACGAGCAGTACTTC. As protein: CASSLGGQGVSYEQYF.

This clonotype was counted many times. DNA of the CDR3: TGTGCCAGCACCATGGGTGGCGGGCGCACAGATACGCAGTATTTT. This gives the protein CASTMGGGRTDTQYF. The chain is built from TRBV7-8 and TRBJ2-3; possibly TRBD2 for D (5 bases). Germline V gene data show CDR1 as SGHVS and CDR2 as FQNEAQ. The V gene lost 7 bases and the J gene lost 1 base, with 15 bases spanning the gap. This CDR3 has 15 residues.

In its sample, this clonotype was seen many times. The CDR3 region is CASSHYRTEAFF. The CDR3, as DNA: TGTGCCAGCAGCCATTACAGAACTGAAGCTTTCTTT. V is TRBV2 and J is TRBJ1-1; no definite D call. The V end lost 6 bases, the J end lost 5 bases, and 10 bases lay between the germline ends. CDR3 length: 12 amino acids. Germline loops: CDR1 SNHLY, CDR2 FYNNEI.

This clonotype was counted a few times. The V and J genes are TRBV5-1 and TRBJ2-5; 8 positions agree with TRBD1. V trimming: 2 bases; J trimming: 5 bases; junction bases outside the gene matches: 8. Germline V lookup: CDR1 SGHRS, CDR2 YFSETQ. This CDR3 spans 15 amino acids. The CDR3 loop reads CASSLTTGEYETQYF. The CDR3 bases are TGCGCCAGCAGCTTAACGACAGGGGAATATGAGACCCAGTACTTC.